A selection of T cell receptor beta chains follows, all from one sample in a study of OX40 agonist ivuxolimab in advanced cancers. Sequencing used immunoSEQ multiplex PCR; TCRdb keeps in-frame clones, though not all of them. The sample holds tens of thousands of clones, around 85% seen once. The sequencing used CD4+ or CD8+ T cells sorted from blood, collected in a trial of the OX40 agonist ivuxolimab. The receptors shown here come from an adult with an advanced solid tumor such as melanoma, head and neck, liver or kidney cancer. Both conserved end residues are part of each CDR3.

J | V | CDR3
TRBJ2-6 | TRBV5-1 | CASSLGTSSGANVLTF
TRBJ2-2 | TRBV7-6 | CASSKNQDRELFF
TRBJ1-2 | TRBV5-5 | CASSLEVGRGNYGYTF
TRBJ1-3 | TRBV5-1 | CASSLVGQGDGNTIYF
TRBJ2-7 | TRBV18 | CASSPRQGGFYEQYF
TRBJ2-6 | TRBV2 | CASRASTARSGANVLTF
TRBJ2-7 | TRBV4-1 | CASSQDGRGEQYF
TRBJ2-7 | TRBV7-2 | CASSLQGAGQYEQYF
TRBJ1-4 | TRBV5-4 | CASSLGGGGQGDEKLFF
TRBJ2-7 | TRBV5-1 | CASSLAGSDGADYEQYF
TRBJ2-5 | TRBV6-1 | CASSYRGAFQETQYF
TRBJ2-5 | TRBV28 | CASGRVFQETQYF
TRBJ2-1 | TRBV5-1 | CASSPIAGPNEQFF
TRBJ1-2 | TRBV6-1 | CASYPTGPDPSYTF
TRBJ1-1 | TRBV29-1 | CSVEGQGGAEAFF
TRBJ2-7 | TRBV4-3 | CASSQDGRSAYEQYF
TRBJ2-7 | TRBV18 | CASSPSGTGPYEQYF
TRBJ1-2 | TRBV18 | CASSRHFSTPYGYTF
TRBJ1-4 | TRBV5-1 | CASSPQIRSGPTNEKLFF
TRBJ2-7 | TRBV5-4 | CASSRTGQPYEQYF
TRBJ2-7 | TRBV18 | CASSPDISFEEQYF
TRBJ1-1 | TRBV30 | CAWNRQGRPEAFF
TRBJ1-5 | TRBV5-6 | CASSLRWNQPQHF
TRBJ2-3 | TRBV4-2 | CASSQGAYGISSADTQYF
TRBJ1-2 | TRBV6-5 | CASRPSGTGNYGYTF
TRBJ2-1 | TRBV7-3 | CASSLPGGEQFF
TRBJ2-1 | TRBV18 | CASSPGQGFSNEQFF
TRBJ1-5 | TRBV28 | CASTSTGDALRPQHF
TRBJ2-7 | TRBV7-2 | CASSPGTSGPSYEQYF
TRBJ2-5 | TRBV25-1 | CASSAPIGTFQETQYF
TRBJ2-5 | TRBV6-1 | CASSILAGEKRTQYF
TRBJ2-2 | TRBV25-1 | CASAGNGELFF
TRBJ1-6 | TRBV6-5 | CASSWDRDPSRSPLHF
TRBJ2-7 | TRBV5-1 | CASSPAAGTNWGEQYF
TRBJ2-5 | TRBV7-2 | CASSLAPQETQYF
TRBJ1-1 | TRBV29-1 | CSGAHRGGKAFF